Detailed here is one TCR beta chain. The antigen is undetermined. The trim removed 1 base at V and 3 bases at J, leaving 4 bases unmatched. Germline-derived CDR1 and CDR2 are ENHRY and SYGVKD. This CDR3 is built from 15 residues. Both 60 Vbeta primers and 13 Jbeta primers went into the PCR. The method was immunoSEQ multiplex PCR; TCRdb's version includes in-frame clones alone and lacks a portion of them. The top ten clones hold about 1% of a sample with 110,000 to 150,000 clones, 79% of them seen once. This sample is part of a study of cytomegalovirus exposure and HLA in healthy donors. Across the whole study: Unique TCR beta sequences numbering some 110 million came from approximately 180 million T cells in an earlier analysis. HLA-typed donors were the source of approximately 80 million unique TCRs, which an early data release held. Overall study findings and caveats: In vitro, three CMV-associated chains proved specific for CMV antigens.

The sequence was collected from a man aged 18 to 35 in good health and CMV-seronegative. The rearrangement joins TRBV10-3 to TRBJ1-2, with 8 bases aligning to TRBD1. Material for sequencing was PBMCs. CDR3 region: CAISEWTGKDYGYTF. In nucleotides, the CDR3 is TGTGCCATCAGTGAGTGGACAGGGAAGGACTATGGCTACACCTTC.